The rows below give T cell receptor beta chains drawn from one sample of a study of cytomegalovirus exposure and HLA in healthy donors. Sequencing was performed with immunoSEQ multiplex PCR; in TCRdb, only in-frame clones are kept and a portion is missing. The sample has 100,000 or so clones; roughly 80% are singletons. The sequenced sample consisted of PBMCs. All receptors derive from a woman in her forties in good health and CMV-seropositive. The CDR3 runs from the conserved cysteine through the conserved F or W. D genes are given only for firm matches. Clone size is shown for a subset of rows, as once, few, many or a class of expanded clone.

TRBJ1-5,TRBV28,many,.,TGTGCCAGCAGCCAAACAGGGTATAGCAATCAGCCCCAGCATTTT,CASSQTGYSNQPQHF
TRBJ2-3,TRBV4-1,.,TRBD2,TGCGCCAGCAGCCATCTGGGACTAGCGGGGGGCACAGATACGCAGTATTTT,CASSHLGLAGGTDTQYF
TRBJ1-2,TRBV10-3,.,TRBD1,TGTGCCATCAGTGAGTCGGGGACAGGGGACTACACCTTC,CAISESGTGDYTF
TRBJ2-7,TRBV2,.,.,TGTGCCAGCAGTCCACCCCCGAGGTACGAGCAGTACTTC,CASSPPPRYEQYF
TRBJ2-1,TRBV2,.,TRBD2,TGTGCCAGCAGCTTAAGCGGGGGGGGAGGTGAGCAGTTCTTC,CASSLSGGGGEQFF
TRBJ2-5,TRBV18,.,TRBD1,TGTGCCAGCTCCCCGGGACAGCAAGAGACCCAGTACTTC,CASSPGQQETQYF
TRBJ2-2,TRBV7-9,.,TRBD1,TGTTCCAGCAGCCCCTACGTCAGGGGGCGAACCGGGGAGCTGTTTTTT,CSSSPYVRGRTGELFF
TRBJ1-1,TRBV28,.,TRBD1,TGTGCCAGCAGCCCTAGGCCGGGACAGGCCCCGGGTACTGAAGCTTTCTTT,CASSPRPGQAPGTEAFF
TRBJ2-3,TRBV23-1,.,TRBD1,TGCGCCAGCAGTCAAAGGGACAGGGGCGAGTATTTT,CASSQRDRGEYF
TRBJ2-2,TRBV2,.,.,TGTGCCAGCAAGAGGCAGAACACCGGGGAGCTGTTTTTT,CASKRQNTGELFF
TRBJ2-7,TRBV2,.,.,TGTGCCAGCAGTCAATACCGGGACACCCACTTC,CASSQYRDTHF
TRBJ1-4,TRBV19,once,.,TGTGCCAGTAGTAGGGACACCCGTCCCTTTAATGAAAAACTGTTTTTT,CASSRDTRPFNEKLFF
TRBJ2-1,TRBV5-1,.,TRBD1,TGCGCCAGCAGCTTACAGGACAGGGGAAGGGGTGAGCAGTTCTTC,CASSLQDRGRGEQFF
TRBJ1-4,TRBV5-1,.,TRBD1,TGCGCCAGCAGCTTGGAGCCCCCGGGACAGGGGGCGAAGGAAAAACTGTTTTTT,CASSLEPPGQGAKEKLFF
TRBJ1-2,TRBV9,.,TRBD1,TGTGCCAGCAGCGGACAGGGAAAAGAGACTTATGGCTACACCTTC,CASSGQGKETYGYTF
TRBJ2-7,TRBV4-1,.,TRBD2,TGCGCCAGCAGCCAAACTAGCGGGAGCACCTACGAGCAGTACTTC,CASSQTSGSTYEQYF
TRBJ2-1,TRBV18,.,.,TGTGCCAGCTCACCTCTCGATGAGCAGTTCTTC,CASSPLDEQFF
TRBJ1-2,TRBV27,.,.,TGTGCCAGCAGTTTAATCGGGACTCTTAACTATGGCTACACCTTC,CASSLIGTLNYGYTF
TRBJ2-7,TRBV9,.,.,TGTGCCAGCAGCGTAGGTAGTAATGCGGGGGAGCAGTACTTC,CASSVGSNAGEQYF
TRBJ1-1,TRBV20-1,.,.,TGCAGTGCTTCAAGACAGTCAGGGGCTTTCTTT,CSASRQSGAFF
TRBJ2-6,TRBV28,.,TRBD1,TGTGCCAGCAGTTCCGGGACAGGGGACCCATTTCTTCTCTCTGGGGCCAACGTCCTGACTTTC,CASSSGTGDPFLLSGANVLTF
TRBJ1-1,TRBV4-3,.,.,TGCGCCAGCAGCCAAGACACAGGTTGGAACACTGAAGCTTTCTTT,CASSQDTGWNTEAFF
TRBJ1-1,TRBV5-1,.,.,TGCGCCAGCAGCGGGACCTCCGGGGGCACTGAAGCTTTCTTT,CASSGTSGGTEAFF
TRBJ1-6,TRBV7-6,few,TRBD1,TGTGCCAGCAGCTTGGGGACAGCGAACCGTCTGGGTTCACCCCTCCACTTT,CASSLGTANRLGSPLHF
TRBJ1-1,TRBV11-3,few,.,TGTGCCAGCACTTCACGCAGGGTGAACACTGAAGCTTTCTTT,CASTSRRVNTEAFF